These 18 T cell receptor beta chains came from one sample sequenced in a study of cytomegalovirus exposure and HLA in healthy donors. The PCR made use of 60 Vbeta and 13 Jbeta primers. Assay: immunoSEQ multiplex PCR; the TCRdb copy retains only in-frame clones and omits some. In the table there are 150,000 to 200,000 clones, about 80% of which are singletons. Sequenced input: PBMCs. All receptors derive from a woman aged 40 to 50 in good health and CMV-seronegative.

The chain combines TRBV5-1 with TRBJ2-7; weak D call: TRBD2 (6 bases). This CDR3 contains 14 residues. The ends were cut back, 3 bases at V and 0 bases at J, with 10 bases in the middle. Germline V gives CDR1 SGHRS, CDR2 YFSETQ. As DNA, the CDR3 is TGCGCCAGCAGCTGGGAGGAGAGCTCCTACGAGCAGTACTTC. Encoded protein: CASSWEESSYEQYF. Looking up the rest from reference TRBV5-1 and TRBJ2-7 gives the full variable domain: KAGVTQTPRYLIKTRGQQVTLSCSPISGHRSVSWYQQTPGQGLQFLFEYFSETQRNKGNFPGRFSGRQFSNSRSEMNVSTLELGDSALYLCASSWEESSYEQYFGPGTRLTVT.

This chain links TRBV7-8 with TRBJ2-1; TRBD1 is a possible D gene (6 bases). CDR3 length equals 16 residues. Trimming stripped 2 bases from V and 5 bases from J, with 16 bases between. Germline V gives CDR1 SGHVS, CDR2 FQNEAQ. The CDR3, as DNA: TGTGCCAGCAGCTTAACTCGATGGGACACCAACAATGAGCAGTTCTTC. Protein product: CASSLTRWDTNNEQFF.

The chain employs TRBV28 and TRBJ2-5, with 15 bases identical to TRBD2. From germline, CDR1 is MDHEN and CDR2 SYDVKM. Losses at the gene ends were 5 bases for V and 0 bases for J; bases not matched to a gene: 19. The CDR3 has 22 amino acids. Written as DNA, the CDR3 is TGTGCCAGCAGTCCGGGGACTAGCGGGAGGTCCCAGGAAGGGGGGTACCAAGAGACCCAGTACTTC. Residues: CASSPGTSGRSQEGGYQETQYF.

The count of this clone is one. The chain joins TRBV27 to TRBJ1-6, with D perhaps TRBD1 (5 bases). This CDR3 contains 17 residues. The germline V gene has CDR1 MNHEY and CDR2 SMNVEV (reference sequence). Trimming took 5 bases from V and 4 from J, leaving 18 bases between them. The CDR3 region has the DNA TGTGCCAGCAGTCCGGGGCGGGGAATAGGGTATAATTCACCCCTCCACTTT. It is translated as CASSPGRGIGYNSPLHF.

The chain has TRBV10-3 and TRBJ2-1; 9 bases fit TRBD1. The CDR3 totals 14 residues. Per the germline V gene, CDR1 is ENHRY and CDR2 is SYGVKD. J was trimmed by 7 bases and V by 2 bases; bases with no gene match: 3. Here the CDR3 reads CAISEGTGNNEQFF. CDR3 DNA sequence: TGTGCCATCAGTGAGGGGACAGGGAATAATGAGCAGTTCTTC.

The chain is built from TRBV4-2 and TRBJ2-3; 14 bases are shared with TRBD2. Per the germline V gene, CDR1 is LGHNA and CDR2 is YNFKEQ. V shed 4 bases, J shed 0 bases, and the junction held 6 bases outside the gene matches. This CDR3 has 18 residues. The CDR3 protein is CASSPRLAGGTSTDTQYF. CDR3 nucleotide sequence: TGTGCCAGCAGCCCCCGACTAGCGGGGGGGACTAGCACAGATACGCAGTATTTT.

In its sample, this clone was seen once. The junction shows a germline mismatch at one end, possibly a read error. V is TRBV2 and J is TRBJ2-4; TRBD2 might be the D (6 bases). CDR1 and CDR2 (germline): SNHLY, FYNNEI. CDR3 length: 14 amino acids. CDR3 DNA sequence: TGTGCCAGCAGCCCGGGGGTCGATGTAAACAGTCAGTACTTC. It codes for CASSPGVDVNSQYF.

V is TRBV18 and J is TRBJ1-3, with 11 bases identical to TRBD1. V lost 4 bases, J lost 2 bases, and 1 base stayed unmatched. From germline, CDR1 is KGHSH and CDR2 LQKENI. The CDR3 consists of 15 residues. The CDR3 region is CASSLGQGAGNTIYF. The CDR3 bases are TGTGCCAGCTCACTGGGACAGGGGGCTGGAAACACCATATATTTT.

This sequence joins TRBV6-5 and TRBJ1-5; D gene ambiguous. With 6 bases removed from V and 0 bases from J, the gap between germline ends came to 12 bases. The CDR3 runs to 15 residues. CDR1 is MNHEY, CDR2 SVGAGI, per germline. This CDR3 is CASSPRSFSNQPQHF. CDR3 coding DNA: TGTGCCAGCAGCCCCCGGTCATTTAGCAATCAGCCCCAGCATTTT.

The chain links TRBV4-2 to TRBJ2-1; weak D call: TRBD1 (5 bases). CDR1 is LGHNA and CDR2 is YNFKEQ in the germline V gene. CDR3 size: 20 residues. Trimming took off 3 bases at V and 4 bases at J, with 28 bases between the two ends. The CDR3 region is CASSHGNLRGPRLQYNEQFF. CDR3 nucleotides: TGTGCCAGCAGCCATGGAAACCTAAGGGGCCCCCGCTTGCAATACAATGAGCAGTTCTTC.

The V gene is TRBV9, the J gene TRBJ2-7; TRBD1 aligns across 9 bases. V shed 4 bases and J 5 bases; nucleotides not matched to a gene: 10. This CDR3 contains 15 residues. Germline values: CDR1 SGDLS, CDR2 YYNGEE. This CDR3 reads CASSMRGTGYDEQYF. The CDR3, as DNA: TGTGCCAGCAGCATGAGGGGGACAGGGTATGACGAGCAGTACTTC.

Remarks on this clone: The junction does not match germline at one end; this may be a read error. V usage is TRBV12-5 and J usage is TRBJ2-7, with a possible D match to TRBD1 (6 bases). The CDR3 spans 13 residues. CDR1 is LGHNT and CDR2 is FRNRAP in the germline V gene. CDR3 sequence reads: CASGLDRIGSAHF. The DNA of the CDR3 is TGTGCTAGTGGCCTTGACAGGATTGGGTCTGCGCACTTC.

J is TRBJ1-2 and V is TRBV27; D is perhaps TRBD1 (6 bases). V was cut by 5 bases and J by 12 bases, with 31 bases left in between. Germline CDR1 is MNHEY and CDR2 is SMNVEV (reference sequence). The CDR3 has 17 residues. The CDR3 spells CASSTNTRTARGSVHTF. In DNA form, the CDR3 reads TGTGCCAGCAGTACGAATACTCGGACAGCTCGTGGTTCCGTCCACACCTTC.

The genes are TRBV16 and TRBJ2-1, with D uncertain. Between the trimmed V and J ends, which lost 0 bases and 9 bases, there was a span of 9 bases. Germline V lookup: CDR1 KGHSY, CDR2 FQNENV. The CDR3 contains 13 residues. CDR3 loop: CASSQSVGVEQFF. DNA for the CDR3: TGTGCCAGCAGCCAATCTGTGGGCGTTGAGCAGTTCTTC.

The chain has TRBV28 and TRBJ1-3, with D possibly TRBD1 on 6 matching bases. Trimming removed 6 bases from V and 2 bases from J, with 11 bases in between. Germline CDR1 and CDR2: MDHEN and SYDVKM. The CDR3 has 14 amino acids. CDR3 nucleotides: TGTGCCAGCAGAAAACAGGGACCTGGAAACACCATATATTTT. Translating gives CASRKQGPGNTIYF.

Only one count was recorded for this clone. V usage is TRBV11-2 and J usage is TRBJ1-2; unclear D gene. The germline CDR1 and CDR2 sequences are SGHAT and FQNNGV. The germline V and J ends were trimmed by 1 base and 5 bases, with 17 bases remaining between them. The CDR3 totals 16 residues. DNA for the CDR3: TGTGCCAGCAGCTTAGCCCAGGCAGGAGGTTCATATGGCTACACCTTC. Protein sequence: CASSLAQAGGSYGYTF.

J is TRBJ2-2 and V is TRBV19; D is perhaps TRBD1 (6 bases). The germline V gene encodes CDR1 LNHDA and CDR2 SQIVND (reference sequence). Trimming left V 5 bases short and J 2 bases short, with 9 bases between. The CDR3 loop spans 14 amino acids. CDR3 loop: CASSLQGNTGELFF. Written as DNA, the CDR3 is TGTGCCAGTAGTTTACAGGGAAACACCGGGGAGCTGTTTTTT.

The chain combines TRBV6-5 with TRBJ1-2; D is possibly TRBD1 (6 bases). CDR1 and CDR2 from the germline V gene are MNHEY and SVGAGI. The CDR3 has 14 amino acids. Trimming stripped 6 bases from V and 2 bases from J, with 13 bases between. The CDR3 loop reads CASSQFGQNYGYTF. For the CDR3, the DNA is TGTGCCAGCAGCCAATTCGGACAGAACTATGGCTACACCTTC.